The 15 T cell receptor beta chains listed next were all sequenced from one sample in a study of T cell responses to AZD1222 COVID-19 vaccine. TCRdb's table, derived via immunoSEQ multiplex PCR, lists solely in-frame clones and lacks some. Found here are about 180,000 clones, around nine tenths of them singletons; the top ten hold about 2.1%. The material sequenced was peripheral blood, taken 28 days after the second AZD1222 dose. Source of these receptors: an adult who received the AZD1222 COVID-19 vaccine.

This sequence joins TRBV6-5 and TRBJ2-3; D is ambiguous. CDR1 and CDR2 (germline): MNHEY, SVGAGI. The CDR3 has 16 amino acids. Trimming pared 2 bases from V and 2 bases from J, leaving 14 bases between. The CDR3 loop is CASSYSAHPYTDTQYF. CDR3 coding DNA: TGTGCCAGCAGTTACAGCGCCCACCCTTACACAGATACGCAGTATTTT.

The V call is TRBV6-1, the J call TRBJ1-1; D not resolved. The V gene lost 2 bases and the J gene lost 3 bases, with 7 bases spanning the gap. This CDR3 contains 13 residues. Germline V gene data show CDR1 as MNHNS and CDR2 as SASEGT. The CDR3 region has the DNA TGTGCCAGCAGTGAACGGGAGGACACTGAAGCTTTCTTT. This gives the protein CASSEREDTEAFF.

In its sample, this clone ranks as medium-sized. CDR3 nucleotide sequence: TGTGCCAGCAGTGACGACACGGCAGGGTGGGAAAAACTGTTTTTT. It encodes CASSDDTAGWEKLFF. The V call is TRBV25-1, the J call TRBJ1-4; maybe TRBD1 (5 bases). CDR3 length equals 15 residues. CDR1 is MGHDK and CDR2 is SYGVNS in the germline V gene. The ends were cut back, 3 bases at V and 8 bases at J, with 16 bases in the middle.

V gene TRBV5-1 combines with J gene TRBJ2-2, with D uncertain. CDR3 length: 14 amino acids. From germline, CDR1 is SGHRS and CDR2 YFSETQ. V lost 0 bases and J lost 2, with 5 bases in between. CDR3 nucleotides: TGCGCCAGCAGCTTGGACAGAAACACCGGGGAGCTGTTTTTT. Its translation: CASSLDRNTGELFF.

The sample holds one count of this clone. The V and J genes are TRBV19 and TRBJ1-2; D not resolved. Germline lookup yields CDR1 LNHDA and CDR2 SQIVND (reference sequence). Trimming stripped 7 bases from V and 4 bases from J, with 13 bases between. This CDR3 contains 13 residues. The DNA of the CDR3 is TGTGCCAGTACCCCGGTCGTTGGCTATGGCTACACCTTC. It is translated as CASTPVVGYGYTF.

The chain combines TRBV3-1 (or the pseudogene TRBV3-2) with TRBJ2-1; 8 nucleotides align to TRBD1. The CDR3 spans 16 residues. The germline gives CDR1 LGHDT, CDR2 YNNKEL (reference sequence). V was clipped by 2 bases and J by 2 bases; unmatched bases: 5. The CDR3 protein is CASSQRGTGPYNEQFF. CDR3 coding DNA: TGTGCCAGCAGCCAAAGGGGGACAGGCCCCTACAATGAGCAGTTCTTC.

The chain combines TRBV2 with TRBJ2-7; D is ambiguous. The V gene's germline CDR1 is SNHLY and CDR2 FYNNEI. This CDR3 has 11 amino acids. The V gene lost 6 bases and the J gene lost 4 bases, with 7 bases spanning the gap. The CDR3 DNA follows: TGTGCCAGCAGACAAGGTTACGAGCAGTACTTC. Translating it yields CASRQGYEQYF.

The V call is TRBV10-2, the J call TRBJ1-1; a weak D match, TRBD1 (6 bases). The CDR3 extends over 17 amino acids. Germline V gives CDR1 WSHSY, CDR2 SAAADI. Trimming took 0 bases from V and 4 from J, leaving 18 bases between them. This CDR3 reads CASSESGSSGAGTEAFF. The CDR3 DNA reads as TGCGCCAGCAGTGAGTCGGGATCGTCGGGGGCTGGCACTGAAGCTTTCTTT.

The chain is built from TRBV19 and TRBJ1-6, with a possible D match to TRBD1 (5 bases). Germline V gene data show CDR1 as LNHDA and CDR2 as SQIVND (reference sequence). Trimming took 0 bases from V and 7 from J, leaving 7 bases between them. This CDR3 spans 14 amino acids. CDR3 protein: CASSIEAGNSPLHF. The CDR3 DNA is TGTGCCAGTAGTATAGAAGCAGGGAATTCACCCCTCCACTTT.

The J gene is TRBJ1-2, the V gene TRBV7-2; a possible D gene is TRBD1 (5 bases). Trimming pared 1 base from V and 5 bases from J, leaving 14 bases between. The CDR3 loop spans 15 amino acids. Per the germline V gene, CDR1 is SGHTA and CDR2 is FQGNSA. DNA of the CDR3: TGTGCCAGCAGCTTAGTATTGGGGGGAAGGTATGGCTACACCTTC. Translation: CASSLVLGGRYGYTF.

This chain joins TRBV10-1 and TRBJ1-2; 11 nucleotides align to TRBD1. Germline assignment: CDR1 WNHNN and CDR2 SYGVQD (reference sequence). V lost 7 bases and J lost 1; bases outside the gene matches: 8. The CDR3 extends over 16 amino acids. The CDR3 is CASTLDRGLVNYGYTF. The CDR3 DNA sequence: TGCGCCAGCACCTTGGACAGGGGGCTGGTTAACTATGGCTACACCTTC.

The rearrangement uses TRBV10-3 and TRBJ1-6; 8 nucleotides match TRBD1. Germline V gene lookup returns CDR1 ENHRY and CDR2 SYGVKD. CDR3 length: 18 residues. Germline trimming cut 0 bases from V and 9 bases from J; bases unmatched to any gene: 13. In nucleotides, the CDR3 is TGTGCCATCAGTGAGTCCCCGACAGGGGTGGTTACTGGTTCACCCCTCCACTTT. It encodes CAISESPTGVVTGSPLHF.

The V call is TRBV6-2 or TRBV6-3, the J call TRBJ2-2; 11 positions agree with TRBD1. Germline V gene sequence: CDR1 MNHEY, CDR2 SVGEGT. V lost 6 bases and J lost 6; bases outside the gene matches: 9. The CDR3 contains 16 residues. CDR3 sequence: CASSPLKGQGAGELFF. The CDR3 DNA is TGTGCCAGCAGCCCTCTGAAGGGACAGGGGGCCGGGGAGCTGTTTTTT.

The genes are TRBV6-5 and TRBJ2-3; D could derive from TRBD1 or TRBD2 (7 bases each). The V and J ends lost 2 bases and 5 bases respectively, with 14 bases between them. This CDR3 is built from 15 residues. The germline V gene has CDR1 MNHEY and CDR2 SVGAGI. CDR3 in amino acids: CASSYQGGTGDTQYF. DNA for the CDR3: TGTGCCAGCAGTTACCAGGGGGGGACGGGAGATACGCAGTATTTT.

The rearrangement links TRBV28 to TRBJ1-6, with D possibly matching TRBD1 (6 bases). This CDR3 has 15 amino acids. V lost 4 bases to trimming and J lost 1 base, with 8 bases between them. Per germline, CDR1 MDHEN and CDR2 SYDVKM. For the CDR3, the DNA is TGTGCCAGCAGTTCCGGACAGTCCTATAATTCACCCCTCCACTTT. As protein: CASSSGQSYNSPLHF.